This TCR beta chain was profiled in a study of identical twins. Each CDR3 protein gets one entry after TCRdb re-called the 5' RACE reads with MiXCR. The profile shows some 230,000 distinct CDR3 sequences, 6.5% of them singletons. In germline, CDR1 is LNHNV, CDR2 YYDKDF (reference sequence). This CDR3 has 16 amino acids. Trimming took 0 bases from V and 9 from J; bases not matched to a gene: 7. This clonotype was seen more than once but under ten times. This sample was also put to use in a study of T cells expressing NK-cell markers. Turning to that study: All TCR beta repertoires analysed originated from sorted CD3+CD56+NKG2C+, CD3+CD56+NKG2C- and CD3+CD56-NKG2C+ T cells.

This receptor was taken from a woman between 18 and 29 years old in good health. This chain connects TRBV15 to TRBJ2-1; 11 bases are a match to TRBD2. Specimen: CD8+ T cells sorted from blood. Written as DNA, the CDR3 is TGTGCCACCAGCAGAGATAGCGGGAGGGCCGCCCCTGAGCAGTTCTTC. Encoded protein: CATSRDSGRAAPEQFF. The variable domain in full, completed from reference TRBV15 and TRBJ2-1, reads DAMVIQNPRYQVTQFGKPVTLSCSQTLNHNVMYWYQQKSSQAPKLLFHYYDKDFNNEADTPDNFQSRRPNTSFCFLDIRSPGLGDTAMYLCATSRDSGRAAPEQFFGPGTRLTVL.